The 6 T cell receptor beta chains in this list originate from one sample, sequenced in a study of OX40 agonist ivuxolimab in advanced cancers. The method was immunoSEQ multiplex PCR; TCRdb's version includes in-frame clones alone and lacks a portion of them. The sample includes 100,000 to 150,000 clones, about 90% seen only once; the top ten take approximately 0.81%. Sequenced here: CD4+ or CD8+ T cells sorted from blood, sampled in a trial of the OX40 agonist ivuxolimab. These receptors all stem from an adult with an advanced solid tumor such as melanoma, head and neck, liver or kidney cancer.

CDR3 DNA: TGTGCCAGCAGATCTCTGACACAGAACTATGGCTACACCTTC. This sequence encodes CASRSLTQNYGYTF. This chain joins TRBV28 and TRBJ1-2; no reliable D call. Germline V lookup: CDR1 MDHEN, CDR2 SYDVKM. The V and J ends lost 6 bases and 2 bases respectively, with 13 bases between them. This CDR3 is built from 14 residues.

DNA for the CDR3: TGCGCCAGCACTCGGGACTCCCCAGGGGAGCAGTACTTC. Translation gives CASTRDSPGEQYF. This chain links TRBV5-1 with TRBJ2-7, with D possibly matching TRBD2 (6 bases). The germline CDR1 and CDR2 sequences are SGHRS and YFSETQ. The V gene lost 6 bases and the J gene lost 7 bases, with 17 bases spanning the gap. The CDR3 spans 13 residues.

This chain links TRBV5-1 with TRBJ2-2, with 12 bases aligning to TRBD2. This CDR3 has 15 amino acids. From germline, CDR1 is SGHRS and CDR2 YFSETQ. Germline trimming cut 4 bases from V and 8 bases from J; bases unmatched to any gene: 6. The CDR3 region has the DNA TGCGCCAGCAGCGTGACTAGCGGGAGTAAAGGGGAGCTGTTTTTT. This encodes CASSVTSGSKGELFF. Supplemented by reference TRBV5-1 and TRBJ2-2, the full variable domain reads KAGVTQTPRYLIKTRGQQVTLSCSPISGHRSVSWYQQTPGQGLQFLFEYFSETQRNKGNFPGRFSGRQFSNSRSEMNVSTLELGDSALYLCASSVTSGSKGELFFGEGSRLTVL.

This sequence joins TRBV27 and TRBJ1-3, with D tentatively TRBD1 (5 bases). Per the germline V gene, CDR1 is MNHEY and CDR2 is SMNVEV (reference sequence). The CDR3 loop spans 15 amino acids. The V end was cut by 4 bases, the J end by 0 bases, with 10 bases between. The CDR3 loop reads CASSSLGLSGNTIYF. DNA for the CDR3: TGTGCCAGCAGTTCCTTGGGGCTCTCTGGAAACACCATATATTTT.

This clone was seen once. Here the CDR3 reads CAGCSGTYEQYF. The DNA for the CDR3 is TGTGCCGGATGCTCAGGGACCTACGAGCAGTACTTC. The J gene is TRBJ2-7, the V gene TRBV28, with D perhaps TRBD1 (5 bases). V was shortened by 11 bases and J by 2 bases, with 13 bases between the two germline ends. CDR1 MDHEN and CDR2 SYDVKM come from the germline V gene. The CDR3 is 12 residues long.

The chain joins TRBV21-1 to TRBJ1-1; the DNA was not used to check the table's D call, TRBD1. TRBV21-1 is labeled a pseudogene. There are 14 residues in the CDR3. Here the CDR3 DNA reads TGTGCCAGCAGCAAAAGTCAGGGGAACACTGAAGCTTTCTTT. Its translation: CASSKSQGNTEAFF.